A single sample gave rise to the 30 T cell receptor beta chains below, sequenced in a study of blood T cell repertoires in COVID-19. Generated by immunoSEQ multiplex PCR, the TCRdb table keeps only in-frame clones and is missing some. The sample shows some 330,000 clones, around 87% of them seen only once. Sequencing was done on a sample of PBMCs or T cells enriched from blood (not recorded which). The receptors shown here come from a man aged 40-55 years in a cohort exposed to, infected with or recovered from COVID-19 (not recorded which).

To note about this clone: One end of the junction fails to match germline, which may point to a read error. The CDR3 DNA sequence: TGTGCCAGCAGCTTAGACGGGACAGCTTACGGGCAGTACTTC. This codes for CASSLDGTAYGQYF. The chain is built from TRBV11-2 and TRBJ2-7; TRBD1 matches at 7 bases. Germline CDR1 and CDR2: SGHAT and FQNNGV. The CDR3 contains 14 residues.

This chain links TRBV28 with TRBJ2-7; D may be TRBD1 (5 bases). The CDR3 is 14 amino acids. V lost 5 bases and J lost 3, with 14 bases in between. Germline CDR1 and CDR2: MDHEN and SYDVKM. CDR3 region: CASSPPVRGYEQYF. CDR3 coding DNA: TGTGCCAGCAGTCCCCCGGTTAGGGGCTACGAGCAGTACTTC.

Note on this clone: Other DNA sequences in this specimen translate into the identical CDR3. This chain connects TRBV4-2 to TRBJ1-1; D may be TRBD1 (5 bases). The germline V gene encodes CDR1 LGHNA and CDR2 YNFKEQ. Trimming pared 1 base from V and 5 bases from J, leaving 14 bases between. CDR3 size: 15 residues. The CDR3 loop reads CASSQGVGGRTEAFF. In DNA form, the CDR3 reads TGTGCCAGCAGCCAAGGGGTGGGGGGAAGGACTGAAGCTTTCTTT.

The rearrangement joins TRBV4-1 to TRBJ2-1, with D hard to call. Trimming pared 1 base from V and 0 bases from J, leaving 13 bases between. This CDR3 spans 17 amino acids. Germline V gene sequence: CDR1 MGHRA, CDR2 YSYEKL. CDR3 sequence reads: CASSQGSERLSYNEQFF. CDR3 nucleotide sequence: TGCGCCAGCAGCCAAGGAAGTGAGCGCCTCTCCTACAATGAGCAGTTCTTC.

CDR3 in DNA: TGTGCCAGCAGCAGAACCGCCAGGGGGCGCGGGGATGAAAAACTGTTTTTT. Translating gives CASSRTARGRGDEKLFF. This chain links TRBV7-2 with TRBJ1-4, with TRBD1 identical over 8 bases. The CDR3 is made up of 17 amino acids. Trimming removed 5 bases from V and 6 bases from J; junction bases left unmatched: 14. Germline CDR1 and CDR2: SGHTA and FQGNSA.

This rearrangement joins TRBV21-1 to TRBJ1-4. TRBV21-1 is a pseudogene segment. CDR3 length: 14 residues. This chain's CDR3 is CASSTWRGDEKLFF. In DNA form, the CDR3 reads TGTGCCAGCAGCACCTGGAGGGGTGATGAAAAACTGTTTTTT.

In this sample, this clone turned up once. The chain recombines TRBV5-1 with TRBJ2-1; D unresolved. The CDR3 totals 12 residues. The germline CDR1 and CDR2 sequences are SGHRS and YFSETQ. The V end was cut by 1 base, the J end by 8 bases, with 7 bases between. CDR3 amino acids: CASSLNFDEQFF. CDR3 DNA: TGCGCCAGCAGCTTGAACTTCGATGAGCAGTTCTTC.

This clone showed up just a few times. The chain links TRBV3-1 (or the pseudogene TRBV3-2) to TRBJ1-6; TRBD1 agrees at 9 bases. Germline assignment: CDR1 LGHDT and CDR2 YNNKEL (reference sequence). The CDR3 consists of 14 residues. V lost 5 bases, J lost 10 bases, and 6 bases stayed unmatched. The CDR3 protein is CASSAGTGTSPLHF. CDR3 DNA: TGTGCCAGCAGCGCCGGGACAGGGACATCACCCCTCCACTTT.

The chain has TRBV6-2 or TRBV6-3 and TRBJ2-7, with TRBD1 identical over 7 bases. V lost 5 bases to trimming and J lost 2 bases; unmatched junction nucleotides: 12. This CDR3 contains 16 residues. Per germline, CDR1 MNHEY and CDR2 SVGEGT. CDR3 nucleotide sequence: TGTGCCAGCAGTCCACACTTGAGACAGGGAGCCTACGAGCAGTACTTC. Protein: CASSPHLRQGAYEQYF.

This CDR3 is CATSDPRTSGGRGTQYF. CDR3 sequence (DNA): TGTGCCACCAGTGATCCGCGGACTAGCGGTGGCCGCGGGACCCAGTACTTC. The rearrangement joins TRBV24-1 to TRBJ2-5; 10 bases agree with TRBD2. Trimming cost V 3 bases and J 7 bases; bases outside gene matches: 13. Germline lookup yields CDR1 KGHDR and CDR2 SFDVKD. CDR3 length: 17 residues.

This chain connects TRBV2 to TRBJ1-1, with D uncertain. Trimming removed 3 bases at V and 1 base at J, with 6 bases between. The CDR3 consists of 13 residues. Germline assignment: CDR1 SNHLY and CDR2 FYNNEI. The chain's CDR3 is CASSDRRNTEAFF. CDR3 coding DNA: TGTGCCAGCAGTGACAGGCGGAACACTGAAGCTTTCTTT.

The chain combines TRBV5-1 with TRBJ2-1; D gene ambiguous. This CDR3 region has 15 residues. Trimming pared 0 bases from V and 8 bases from J, leaving 15 bases between. Germline CDR1 reads SGHRS; CDR2 reads YFSETQ. The CDR3 sequence: CASSLVGAGKDEQFF. CDR3 nucleotide sequence: TGCGCCAGCAGCTTGGTGGGTGCAGGTAAGGATGAGCAGTTCTTC.

V usage is TRBV3-1 (or the pseudogene TRBV3-2) and J usage is TRBJ1-3, with a possible D match to TRBD1 (5 bases). Germline V gene data show CDR1 as LGHDT and CDR2 as YNNKEL (reference sequence). This CDR3 is 16 amino acids long. The V and J ends lost 5 bases and 1 base respectively, with 15 bases between them. For the CDR3, the DNA is TGTGCCAGCAGCAGGACCGACAGAACTTCTGGAAACACCATATATTTT. Protein product: CASSRTDRTSGNTIYF.

This chain links TRBV7-8 with TRBJ2-5, with TRBD2 matching 11 bases. The germline gives CDR1 SGHVS, CDR2 FQNEAQ. V was pared by 5 bases and J by 5 bases, with 7 bases of the junction left unmatched. This CDR3 is built from 15 residues. Here the CDR3 reads CASSRRLAGKETQYF. The CDR3 coding sequence is TGTGCCAGCAGCCGGCGACTAGCGGGAAAGGAGACCCAGTACTTC.

The chain links TRBV2 to TRBJ2-3, with D possibly matching TRBD1 (6 bases). Trimming pared 2 bases from V and 3 bases from J, leaving 12 bases between. The CDR3 loop spans 15 amino acids. The V gene's germline CDR1 is SNHLY and CDR2 FYNNEI. In DNA, the CDR3 is TGTGCCAGCAGTGAAAGGGTGAGGGGGACAGATACGCAGTATTTT. This encodes CASSERVRGTDTQYF.

The CDR3 DNA follows: TGTGCCAGCAGTTCCGGGACTAGCGGGCGCGATGAGCAGTTCTTC. Translated: CASSSGTSGRDEQFF. The chain combines TRBV6-2 or TRBV6-3 with TRBJ2-1; 12 bases agree with TRBD2. The CDR3 loop spans 15 amino acids. V was pared by 4 bases and J by 8 bases, with 6 bases of the junction left unmatched. The germline V gene encodes CDR1 MNHEY and CDR2 SVGEGT.

This clone was seen more than once but under ten times. The chain carries TRBV2 and TRBJ2-7; 7 nucleotides line up with TRBD1. CDR1 and CDR2 (germline): SNHLY, FYNNEI. Germline trimming cut 10 bases from V and 1 base from J; bases unmatched to any gene: 7. The CDR3 runs 13 residues. The CDR3 DNA is TGTGCCACCAAACAGGGGCCTTCCTACGAGCAGTACTTC. Translation: CATKQGPSYEQYF.

The rearrangement joins TRBV19 to TRBJ2-7; a possible D gene is TRBD1 (6 bases). This CDR3 region has 14 residues. Trimming removed 3 bases at V and 2 bases at J, with 11 bases between. CDR1 is LNHDA, CDR2 SQIVND, per germline (reference sequence). In nucleotides, the CDR3 is TGTGCCAGTAGTATGAGGGGGTCAACCTACGAGCAGTACTTC. This encodes CASSMRGSTYEQYF.

This chain joins TRBV9 and TRBJ2-1; 14 bases fit TRBD2. Germline loops: CDR1 SGDLS, CDR2 YYNGEE. V trimming: 4 bases; J trimming: 4 bases; junction bases outside the gene matches: 7. The CDR3 runs 17 residues. The CDR3 DNA follows: TGTGCCAGCAGCAAGCAGACTAGCGGGAGGGGGTACAATGAGCAGTTCTTC. It yields the protein CASSKQTSGRGYNEQFF. Full variable domain (remainder filled in from reference TRBV9 and TRBJ2-1): DSGVTQTPKHLITATGQRVTLRCSPRSGDLSVYWYQQSLDQGLQFLIQYYNGEERAKGNILERFSAQQFPDLHSELNLSSLELGDSALYFCASSKQTSGRGYNEQFFGPGTRLTVL.

Written as DNA, the CDR3 is TGTGCCAGCAGTCCCGGACAGGGGGCGGGTGGCTACACCTTC. Protein sequence: CASSPGQGAGGYTF. This chain uses TRBV3-1 (or the pseudogene TRBV3-2) with TRBJ1-2; TRBD1 agrees at 11 bases. Per the germline V gene, CDR1 is LGHDT and CDR2 is YNNKEL (reference sequence). Trimming cost V 6 bases and J 7 bases; bases outside gene matches: 7. The CDR3 loop spans 14 amino acids.

The rearrangement uses TRBV15 and TRBJ2-1, with a possible D match to TRBD2 (6 bases). Germline lookup yields CDR1 LNHNV and CDR2 YYDKDF (reference sequence). Trimming shortened V by 2 bases and J by 0 bases, and 20 bases separated the two germline ends. The CDR3 is 19 amino acids. The CDR3 sequence: CATSRSLAPSTSSYNEQFF. In DNA form, the CDR3 reads TGTGCCACCAGCAGAAGTCTAGCGCCATCTACGAGCTCCTACAATGAGCAGTTCTTC.

The chain carries TRBV19 and TRBJ2-7; D gene unclear. In germline, CDR1 is LNHDA, CDR2 SQIVND (reference sequence). The CDR3 runs 12 residues. V was shortened by 3 bases and J by 2 bases, with 5 bases between the two germline ends. The CDR3 sequence is CASSITPYEQYF. The CDR3 DNA sequence: TGTGCCAGTAGTATCACACCCTACGAGCAGTACTTC.

The chain employs TRBV6-1 and TRBJ1-5; a weak D match, TRBD1 (6 bases). CDR1 and CDR2 from the germline V gene are MNHNS and SASEGT. The CDR3 has 18 residues. The ends were cut back, 2 bases at V and 0 bases at J, with 17 bases in the middle. CDR3 nucleotides: TGTGCCAGCAGTGAAAAGGGGCAGGGGATTCATAGCAATCAGCCCCAGCATTTT. Translated: CASSEKGQGIHSNQPQHF.

The chain joins TRBV18 to TRBJ2-7; 7 bases line up with TRBD2. The V gene end was trimmed by 1 base and the J gene end by 0 bases; junction bases not matched to a gene: 3. This CDR3 contains 15 residues. CDR1 KGHSH and CDR2 LQKENI come from the germline V gene. CDR3 coding DNA: TGTGCCAGCTCACCACGCGGCGGGAGCTCCTACGAGCAGTACTTC. This encodes CASSPRGGSSYEQYF.

The chain couples TRBV9 to TRBJ1-3, with no clear D. From germline, CDR1 is SGDLS and CDR2 YYNGEE. CDR3 length: 14 amino acids. V was trimmed by 4 bases and J by 2 bases, leaving 10 bases between them. CDR3 sequence (DNA): TGTGCCAGCAGCAAACCGGGTACTGGAAACACCATATATTTT. Its translation is CASSKPGTGNTIYF.

CDR3 bases: TGTGCCAGCAGCTTAGAGCAGGGGCGGGCTAACTATGGCTACACCTTC. Translated: CASSLEQGRANYGYTF. This chain uses TRBV7-9 with TRBJ1-2; D possibly corresponds to TRBD1 (6 bases). CDR3 length equals 16 residues. V was clipped by 1 base and J by 0 bases, with 12 bases between them. Germline CDR1 and CDR2: SEHNR and FQNEAQ (reference sequence).

In DNA, the CDR3 is TGCGCCAGCAGCCCCGGGGTCCAAAACATTCAGTACTTC. As protein: CASSPGVQNIQYF. The chain has TRBV5-1 and TRBJ2-4; perhaps TRBD2 as D (5 bases). Trimming took off 4 bases at V and 5 bases at J, with 10 bases between the two ends. The CDR3 is made up of 13 amino acids. Germline V lookup: CDR1 SGHRS, CDR2 YFSETQ.

The V gene is TRBV7-9, the J gene TRBJ1-2; D is possibly TRBD1 (5 bases). The CDR3 sequence is 14 residues long. V was shortened by 5 bases and J by 0 bases, with 10 bases between the two germline ends. The germline gives CDR1 SEHNR, CDR2 FQNEAQ (reference sequence). Here the CDR3 DNA reads TGTGCCAGCAGCCCTAGACAGACTAACTATGGCTACACCTTC. Protein sequence: CASSPRQTNYGYTF.

This chain joins TRBV6-1 and TRBJ2-4, with TRBD2 matching 10 bases. Germline assignment: CDR1 MNHNS and CDR2 SASEGT. Trimming at V came to 1 base and at J to 8 bases, leaving 5 bases not matched to a gene. The CDR3 spans 15 residues. In nucleotides, the CDR3 is TGTGCCAGCAGTGAAGGGCTAGCGGGAGCCCACATTCAGTACTTC. Amino acids: CASSEGLAGAHIQYF.

This clone showed up just once. The chain uses TRBV30 and TRBJ1-1; D not certain. Germline CDR1 is GTSNPN and CDR2 is SVGIG (reference sequence). This CDR3 is 12 amino acids long. V dropped 3 bases and J dropped 4 bases, with 9 bases sitting between them. As DNA, the CDR3 is TGTGCCTGGAGCGGGTATGGCACTGAAGCTTTCTTT. Its translation is CAWSGYGTEAFF.